This TCR beta chain was documented in a study of cytomegalovirus exposure and HLA in healthy donors. Study-level points and caveats: A reported reduction in N-insertions relative to the approximately 640-donor mean was seen in an Asian-associated ancestry cluster in a later analysis. The classifier reportedly diagnosed cytomegalovirus status with high sensitivity and specificity. In a later analysis, a missense DCLRE1C variant was linked to TCR beta V- and J-gene trimming.

A multiplex PCR was run with 60 Vbeta primers and 13 Jbeta primers. Measured with immunoSEQ multiplex PCR; TCRdb has only the in-frame clones, and not every one. The sample carries tens of thousands of clones, more than 70% recorded once. A note on this clone: The antigen remains undetermined.

Unrecorded immune exposures were likely, despite nominal health at sampling. V was clipped by 5 bases and J by 4 bases, with 8 bases between them. Germline V gene data show CDR1 as MNHNS and CDR2 as SASEGT. This CDR3 contains 13 residues. This chain connects TRBV6-1 to TRBJ2-2, with D maybe TRBD1 (6 bases). This receptor was obtained from a man younger than 45 in good health and CMV-seronegative. Sequences were obtained from PBMCs. The CDR3 DNA follows: TGTGCCAGCAGTCTACAGGGCACCGGGGAGCTGTTTTTT. Translating gives CASSLQGTGELFF.